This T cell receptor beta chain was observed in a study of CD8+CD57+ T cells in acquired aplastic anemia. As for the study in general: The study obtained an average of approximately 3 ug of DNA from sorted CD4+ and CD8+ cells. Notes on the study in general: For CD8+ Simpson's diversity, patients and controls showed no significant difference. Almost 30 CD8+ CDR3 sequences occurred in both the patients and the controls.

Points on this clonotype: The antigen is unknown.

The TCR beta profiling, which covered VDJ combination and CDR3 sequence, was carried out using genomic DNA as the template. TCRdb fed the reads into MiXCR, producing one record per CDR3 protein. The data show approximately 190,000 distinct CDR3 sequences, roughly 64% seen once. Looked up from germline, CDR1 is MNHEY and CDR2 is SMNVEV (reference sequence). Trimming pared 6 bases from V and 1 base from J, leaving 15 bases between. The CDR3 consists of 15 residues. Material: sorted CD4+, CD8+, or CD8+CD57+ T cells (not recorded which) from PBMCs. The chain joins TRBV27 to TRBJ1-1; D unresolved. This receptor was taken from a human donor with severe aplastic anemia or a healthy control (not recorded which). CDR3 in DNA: TGTGCCAGCAGCGGAACGGGCGGATCGAACACTGAAGCTTTCTTT. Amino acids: CASSGTGGSNTEAFF.